The 11 T cell receptor beta chains below all came from one sample that was sequenced in a study of shared clonotypes between healthy human individuals. TCRdb's table, derived via immunoSEQ multiplex PCR, lists solely in-frame clones and lacks some. Of 1,500,000 or so clones in the sample, roughly 97% were seen once. What was sequenced was naive CD4+ T cells sorted from blood. Regarding subset: CD45RA+ positively selected. Receptors were obtained from a man aged 25 to 45 in good health.

V is TRBV28 and J is TRBJ1-3; 10 nucleotides agree with TRBD1. With V trimmed by 3 bases and J by 4 bases, 3 bases remained unmatched. CDR1 is MDHEN, CDR2 SYDVKM, per germline. This CDR3 has 15 amino acids. The CDR3 is CASSLGTGAGNTIYF. In DNA, the CDR3 is TGTGCCAGCAGTTTGGGGACAGGGGCCGGAAACACCATATATTTT.

The chain employs TRBV2 and TRBJ1-5; D not certain. Germline V gene data show CDR1 as SNHLY and CDR2 as FYNNEI. V lost 2 bases, J lost 4 bases, and 9 bases lay in between. This CDR3 spans 14 amino acids. The CDR3 DNA reads as TGTGCCAGCAGTGAATGGGAGCGGAATCAGCCCCAGCATTTT. This gives the protein CASSEWERNQPQHF. Together with reference TRBV2 and TRBJ1-5, the CDR3 gives the full variable domain: EPEVTQTPSHQVTQMGQEVILRCVPISNHLYFYWYRQILGQKVEFLVSFYNNEISEKSEIFDDQFSVERPDGSNFTLKIRSTKLEDSAMYFCASSEWERNQPQHFGDGTRLSIL.

CDR3 bases: TGCAGCGTTGACTTGGGGGATAGCTCCTACAATGAGCAGTTCTTC. Protein product: CSVDLGDSSYNEQFF. The genes are TRBV29-1 and TRBJ2-1, with D perhaps TRBD1 or TRBD2 (5 bases each). With 3 bases removed from V and 0 bases from J, the gap between germline ends came to 12 bases. The CDR3 consists of 15 residues. From germline, CDR1 is SQVTM and CDR2 ANQGSEA.

The rearrangement joins TRBV10-2 to TRBJ2-5; TRBD1 might be the D (5 bases). Trimming stripped 8 bases from V and 8 bases from J, with 15 bases between. The CDR3 loop spans 12 amino acids. Per the germline V gene, CDR1 is WSHSY and CDR2 is SAAADI. CDR3 DNA: TGCGCCAGCGGACACACCCGAGATACCCAGTACTTC. Translated, it gives CASGHTRDTQYF.

This clone appeared a single time. The chain is built from TRBV7-2 and TRBJ2-4; the D is unclear. Germline lookup yields CDR1 SGHTA and CDR2 FQGNSA. V lost 1 base, J lost 8 bases, and 12 bases lay in between. The CDR3 extends over 14 amino acids. This CDR3 reads CASSLDSSTYIQYF. The DNA for the CDR3 is TGTGCCAGCAGCTTAGATAGTTCCACGTACATTCAGTACTTC.

The J gene is TRBJ1-5, the V gene TRBV7-8, with D unclear. The germline V and J ends were trimmed by 2 bases and 7 bases, with 12 bases remaining between them. In germline, CDR1 is SGHVS, CDR2 FQNEAQ. The CDR3 runs 14 residues. CDR3 DNA sequence: TGTGCCAGCAGCTTACGGGTCCCGGCACAGCCCCAGCATTTT. It codes for CASSLRVPAQPQHF. The whole variable domain, filled in from reference TRBV7-8 and TRBJ1-5, reads GAGVSQSPRYKVAKRGQDVALRCDPISGHVSLFWYQQALGQGPEFLTYFQNEAQLDKSGLPSDRFFAERPEGSVSTLKIQRTQQEDSAVYLCASSLRVPAQPQHFGDGTRLSIL.

Written as DNA, the CDR3 is TGCGCCAGCAGCTTACAGGGTGCCCTCTACGAGCAGTACTTC. It is translated as CASSLQGALYEQYF. The chain uses TRBV5-1 and TRBJ2-7; possibly TRBD1 for D (6 bases). V was trimmed by 2 bases and J by 3 bases, leaving 12 bases between them. Germline V gene sequence: CDR1 SGHRS, CDR2 YFSETQ. The CDR3 is made up of 14 amino acids.

This clone was seen just once. The sample has other DNA sequences that encode this CDR3 too. This chain uses TRBV6-4 with TRBJ2-6; D is uncertain. The CDR3 consists of 14 residues. Germline loops: CDR1 MRHNA, CDR2 SNTAGT. V was trimmed by 2 bases and J by 2 bases, leaving 4 bases between them. CDR3 sequence (DNA): TGTGCCAGCAGTGACGGCGCTGGGGCCAACGTCCTGACTTTC. Its translation: CASSDGAGANVLTF.

This rearrangement joins TRBV5-1 to TRBJ1-4; 8 positions agree with TRBD1. V dropped 0 bases and J dropped 7; count of bases not matched to a gene: 5. CDR3 size: 15 residues. Germline V gives CDR1 SGHRS, CDR2 YFSETQ. The CDR3 here is CASSLGAGGREKLFF. CDR3 bases: TGCGCCAGCAGCTTGGGGGCAGGGGGCCGTGAAAAACTGTTTTTT.

The J gene is TRBJ1-2, the V gene TRBV28, with a possible D match to TRBD1 (5 bases). The ends were cut back, 8 bases at V and 5 bases at J, with 12 bases in the middle. Looked up from germline, CDR1 is MDHEN and CDR2 is SYDVKM. This CDR3 is 12 amino acids long. The CDR3 nucleotides read TGTGCCAGCCAAACCCGGGGGTATGGCTACACCTTC. Translating gives CASQTRGYGYTF.

As to this clone: The sample holds other DNA sequences that translate to the same CDR3. This chain uses TRBV5-1 with TRBJ2-3; D ambiguous. This CDR3 has 11 amino acids. Germline CDR1 and CDR2: SGHRS and YFSETQ. With 4 bases removed from V and 2 bases from J, the gap between germline ends came to 2 bases. The CDR3 protein is CASSATDTQYF. The CDR3 DNA reads as TGCGCCAGCAGCGCCACAGATACGCAGTATTTT. The complete variable domain, with remaining parts taken from reference TRBV5-1 and TRBJ2-3, reads KAGVTQTPRYLIKTRGQQVTLSCSPISGHRSVSWYQQTPGQGLQFLFEYFSETQRNKGNFPGRFSGRQFSNSRSEMNVSTLELGDSALYLCASSATDTQYFGPGTRLTVL.